What follows are 28 T cell receptor beta chains derived from one specimen sequenced in a study of cytomegalovirus exposure and HLA in healthy donors. Both 60 Vbeta primers and 13 Jbeta primers went into the PCR. Assay used: immunoSEQ multiplex PCR; TCRdb lists only in-frame clones, some missing. The table records fewer than 150,000 clones, about four fifths of them present only once. The material sequenced was PBMCs. The receptors derive from a man between 40 and 49 years old in good health and CMV-seropositive.

The chain links TRBV5-1 to TRBJ2-7, with TRBD1 matching over 9 bases. V shed 4 bases, J shed 5 bases, and the junction held 7 bases outside the gene matches. This CDR3 is 14 amino acids long. The germline V gene encodes CDR1 SGHRS and CDR2 YFSETQ. CDR3 DNA: TGCGCCAGCAGCGGGGACAGGGTTGGGGACGAGCAGTACTTC. This translates into CASSGDRVGDEQYF.

J is TRBJ1-2 and V is TRBV18; 9 bases are shared with TRBD1. V shed 3 bases and J 2 bases; nucleotides not matched to a gene: 4. The CDR3 is 15 residues long. CDR1 and CDR2 (germline): KGHSH, LQKENI. CDR3 DNA sequence: TGTGCCAGCTCACCTGGGACAGGGCCAAACTATGGCTACACCTTC. Residues: CASSPGTGPNYGYTF.

The rearrangement uses TRBV30 and TRBJ1-2; D gene ambiguous. There are 13 residues in the CDR3. Trimming stripped 0 bases from V and 6 bases from J, with 11 bases between. CDR1 and CDR2 (germline): GTSNPN, SVGIG (reference sequence). Written as DNA, the CDR3 is TGTGCCTGGAGTGTAGGGAGGAGCGATGGCTACACCTTC. Its protein is CAWSVGRSDGYTF.

The V and J genes are TRBV29-1 and TRBJ2-7; TRBD2 agrees at 10 bases. CDR1 SQVTM and CDR2 ANQGSEA come from the germline V gene. V shed 4 bases and J 4 bases; nucleotides not matched to a gene: 10. CDR3 size: 15 residues. CDR3 bases: TGCAGCGTTGTTCGGCTAGCGGGGGACAATTACGAGCAGTACTTC. This codes for CSVVRLAGDNYEQYF.

This clone showed up just a few times. The germline gene is not matched at one end of the junction; a read error may be the cause. The CDR3 sequence: CSSSSGQYGYTF. The CDR3 nucleotides are TGTTCCAGCAGCTCTGGACAGTATGGCTACACCTTC. V usage is TRBV7-9 and J usage is TRBJ1-2; TRBD1 might be the D (6 bases). CDR1 SEHNR and CDR2 FQNEAQ come from the germline V gene (reference sequence). This CDR3 comprises 12 residues.

This chain connects TRBV5-6 to TRBJ2-7; D not certain. The CDR3 loop spans 15 amino acids. Per the germline V gene, CDR1 is SGHDT and CDR2 is YYEEEE. With 3 bases removed from V and 7 bases from J, the gap between germline ends came to 20 bases. The CDR3 loop is CASSWLMAPRSEQYF. CDR3 nucleotide sequence: TGTGCCAGCAGCTGGCTTATGGCCCCCCGTTCAGAGCAGTACTTC.

The chain joins TRBV9 to TRBJ2-2, with 10 bases that match TRBD1. Per the germline V gene, CDR1 is SGDLS and CDR2 is YYNGEE. V was pared by 4 bases and J by 7 bases, with 7 bases of the junction left unmatched. This CDR3 comprises 15 residues. CDR3 sequence (DNA): TGTGCCAGCAGCTCCAGGACAGGGGGAGTCGGGGAGCTGTTTTTT. This encodes CASSSRTGGVGELFF.

The chain has TRBV7-9 and TRBJ2-7; tentative D call: TRBD2 (6 bases). Germline V gene sequence: CDR1 SEHNR, CDR2 FQNEAQ (reference sequence). This CDR3 region has 15 residues. The V end lost 0 bases, the J end lost 3 bases, and 12 bases lay between the germline ends. The DNA for the CDR3 is TGTGCCAGCAGCTTAGCGGCCGGACTAAACTACGAGCAGTACTTC. Translation gives CASSLAAGLNYEQYF.

V and J are TRBV30 and TRBJ1-6, with D possibly being TRBD1 (5 bases). This CDR3 is built from 15 residues. Germline CDR1 and CDR2: GTSNPN and SVGIG (reference sequence). Deletions cut 5 bases from V and 0 bases from J, with 11 bases between. This chain's CDR3 is CAWGDGSSYNSPLHF. CDR3 coding DNA: TGTGCCTGGGGGGACGGGAGCTCCTATAATTCACCCCTCCACTTT.

This chain joins TRBV7-9 and TRBJ1-1, with D possibly TRBD1 on 6 matching bases. Deletions cut 5 bases from V and 5 bases from J, with 12 bases between. Germline CDR1 is SEHNR and CDR2 is FQNEAQ (reference sequence). This CDR3 has 13 amino acids. Here the CDR3 reads CASSLQGVTEAFF. In DNA form, the CDR3 reads TGTGCCAGCAGCCTACAGGGAGTTACTGAAGCTTTCTTT.

The chain combines TRBV4-1 with TRBJ1-3; a possible D gene is TRBD1 (5 bases). Germline V CDR1 and CDR2: MGHRA, YSYEKL. The CDR3 runs to 14 residues. The V end was cut by 3 bases, the J end by 5 bases, with 11 bases between. CDR3 amino acids: CASSQRGDRNTIYF. The CDR3 DNA is TGCGCCAGCAGCCAGCGGGGGGATAGAAACACCATATATTTT.

This chain connects TRBV6-5 to TRBJ2-5; 10 bases are a match to TRBD1. CDR3 length: 16 amino acids. Germline values: CDR1 MNHEY, CDR2 SVGAGI. V lost 0 bases, J lost 5 bases, and 6 bases stayed unmatched. For the CDR3, the DNA is TGTGCCAGCAGTTACTCATGGACAGGGGGAAGGGAGACCCAGTACTTC. The encoded protein is CASSYSWTGGRETQYF.

As for this clone: Sequence at one end of the junction differs from germline and may be a read error. This chain links TRBV7-9 with TRBJ2-3, with 9 nucleotides matching TRBD1. The CDR3 runs to 15 residues. The germline V gene has CDR1 SEHNR and CDR2 FQNEAQ (reference sequence). The CDR3 reads CSSTFPGQGQDTQYF. CDR3 DNA sequence: TGTTCCAGCACCTTTCCGGGACAGGGTCAAGATACGCAGTATTTT.

The chain couples TRBV5-1 to TRBJ2-7; 8 nucleotides line up with TRBD1. The germline V gene encodes CDR1 SGHRS and CDR2 YFSETQ. The CDR3 is made up of 15 amino acids. The trim removed 3 bases at V and 2 bases at J, leaving 7 bases unmatched. In nucleotides, the CDR3 is TGCGCCAGCAGCTCGGGACAGGCTTTGACCTACGAGCAGTACTTC. Amino acids: CASSSGQALTYEQYF.

The chain employs TRBV4-3 and TRBJ1-2; D may be TRBD1 (6 bases). The CDR3 runs 14 residues. The germline V gene has CDR1 LGHNA and CDR2 YSLEER. V lost 1 base to trimming and J lost 4 bases, with 10 bases between them. CDR3 residues: CASSQVGATYGYTF. The CDR3, as DNA: TGCGCCAGCAGCCAAGTGGGGGCGACCTATGGCTACACCTTC.

The V gene is TRBV19, the J gene TRBJ1-5; D gene uncertain. This CDR3 contains 13 residues. From germline, CDR1 is LNHDA and CDR2 SQIVND (reference sequence). V gave up 7 bases and J gave up 7 bases, with 14 bases separating them. The CDR3 DNA follows: TGTGCCAGTACCTCCCAGGAGGTCCAGCCCCAGCATTTT. It translates to CASTSQEVQPQHF.

The chain couples TRBV7-9 to TRBJ2-5; 13 bases align to TRBD2. Per germline, CDR1 SEHNR and CDR2 FQNEAQ (reference sequence). This CDR3 region has 18 residues. Trimming took 2 bases from V and 2 from J; bases not matched to a gene: 8. The DNA for the CDR3 is TGTGCCAGCAGCTTAACCCGACTAGCGGGGGGCTTACAAGAGACCCAGTACTTC. Protein product: CASSLTRLAGGLQETQYF.

The chain joins TRBV7-9 to TRBJ1-1; D not resolved. There are 13 residues in the CDR3. V gave up 4 bases and J gave up 6 bases, with 12 bases separating them. The V gene's germline CDR1 is SEHNR and CDR2 FQNEAQ (reference sequence). The chain's CDR3 is CASSWGGVPEAFF. CDR3 DNA sequence: TGTGCCAGCAGCTGGGGAGGAGTCCCTGAAGCTTTCTTT.

Only a few counts were recorded for this clone. The gene calls are TRBV6-1 and TRBJ1-5, with 9 positions matching TRBD1. The germline CDR1 and CDR2 sequences are MNHNS and SASEGT. With 5 bases clipped from V and 6 bases from J, the junction kept 5 bases outside the gene matches. CDR3 length: 14 residues. The CDR3 region is CASSLGQGGQPQHF. The CDR3 coding sequence is TGTGCCAGCAGTCTGGGACAGGGCGGTCAGCCCCAGCATTTT.

A note on this clone: Other DNA sequences within the sample encode an identical CDR3. The gene calls are TRBV27 and TRBJ2-1, with 14 bases identical to TRBD2. The CDR3 is 15 amino acids. CDR1 MNHEY and CDR2 SMNVEV come from the germline V gene (reference sequence). V shed 7 bases, J shed 7 bases, and the junction held 6 bases outside the gene matches. For the CDR3, the DNA is TGTGCCAGCACCTCAGGACTAGCGGGAGGAAATGAGCAGTTCTTC. This translates into CASTSGLAGGNEQFF.

J is TRBJ2-5 and V is TRBV7-3; the D gene is possibly TRBD2 (5 bases). Germline lookup yields CDR1 SGHTA and CDR2 FQGTGA. V shed 2 bases and J shed 6 bases, with 10 bases lying between them. The CDR3 is 13 residues long. For the CDR3, the DNA is TGTGCCAGCAGCTTAGAGACGGGAAAGACCCAGTACTTC. It translates to CASSLETGKTQYF.

This clone was counted only a few times. CDR3 nucleotide sequence: TGTGCCAGCAGAAAGGACAGGCAGTACGGCTACACCTTC. Amino acids: CASRKDRQYGYTF. The gene calls are TRBV6-5 and TRBJ1-2; 7 bases are a match to TRBD1. Germline values: CDR1 MNHEY, CDR2 SVGAGI. This CDR3 has 13 residues. Unmatched junction bases numbered 9, after V lost 6 bases and J lost 8 bases.

The chain combines TRBV18 with TRBJ2-6; TRBD1 matches at 7 bases. Germline lookup yields CDR1 KGHSH and CDR2 LQKENI. Trimming took 6 bases from V and 1 from J; bases not matched to a gene: 15. The CDR3 runs to 19 residues. The chain's CDR3 is CASSQPWGQRASGANVLTF. The CDR3, as DNA: TGTGCCAGCTCCCAGCCATGGGGACAGAGGGCGTCTGGGGCCAACGTCCTGACTTTC.

V gene TRBV9 combines with J gene TRBJ2-1, with D hard to call. Germline CDR1 SGDLS, CDR2 YYNGEE. CDR3 length: 12 amino acids. Trimming took 3 bases from V and 9 from J, leaving 10 bases between them. CDR3 sequence reads: CASSALSREQFF. In nucleotides, the CDR3 is TGTGCCAGCAGCGCTCTTAGCCGTGAGCAGTTCTTC.

This chain joins TRBV30 and TRBJ2-5; no firm D call. Germline CDR1 and CDR2: GTSNPN and SVGIG (reference sequence). The CDR3 extends over 12 amino acids. Trimming pared 2 bases from V and 4 bases from J, leaving 8 bases between. CDR3 in amino acids: CAWSSTGETQYF. CDR3 DNA sequence: TGTGCCTGGAGTTCGACGGGAGAGACCCAGTACTTC.

The chain recombines TRBV10-3 with TRBJ2-5; the match to TRBD2 covers 8 bases. V dropped 6 bases and J dropped 2; count of bases not matched to a gene: 5. Per the germline V gene, CDR1 is ENHRY and CDR2 is SYGVKD. The CDR3 extends over 14 amino acids. CDR3 amino acids: CAIRAGAGQETQYF. DNA for the CDR3: TGTGCCATCAGAGCGGGAGCGGGGCAAGAGACCCAGTACTTC.

The V gene is TRBV5-1, the J gene TRBJ2-7; 10 bases line up with TRBD2. Germline trimming cut 6 bases from V and 2 bases from J; bases unmatched to any gene: 8. Germline V gene data show CDR1 as SGHRS and CDR2 as YFSETQ. The length of the CDR3 is 15 residues. CDR3 coding DNA: TGCGCCAGCAACCTGGGACTAGCGATTACCTACGAGCAGTACTTC. This encodes CASNLGLAITYEQYF.

This sequence joins TRBV5-8 and TRBJ2-7, with D maybe TRBD2 (5 bases). In germline, CDR1 is SGHTS, CDR2 YDEGEE. The CDR3 runs 13 residues. Trimming left V 4 bases short and J 7 bases short, with 15 bases between. The chain's CDR3 is CASSILITGEQYF. The CDR3, as DNA: TGTGCCAGCAGCATACTTATTACGGGGGAGCAGTACTTC. The full variable domain, with the rest looked up from reference TRBV5-8 and TRBJ2-7, is EAGVTQSPTHLIKTRGQQATLRCSPISGHTSVYWYQQALGLGLQFLLWYDEGEERNRGNFPPRFSGRQFPNYSSELNVNALELEDSALYLCASSILITGEQYFGPGTRLTVT.